Listed below are T cell receptor beta chains from one sample, sequenced in a study of regulatory T cells in long-lasting Graves disease. One entry per CDR3 protein results from TCRdb running MiXCR on the multiplex PCR reads. Among some 500,000 distinct CDR3 sequences listed, approximately 12% were seen once. These data also formed part of another study, on T cells in Graves' hyperthyroidism and ophthalmopathy.

This sample comprised peripheral blood mononuclear cells (PBMCs), obtained at new diagnosis, from a patient treated with antithyroid drugs. Receptors were obtained from a man aged 25 to 40 with Graves disease. Both conserved end residues are part of each CDR3. A D gene is named only where the DNA matches it firmly. Not every row has a clone size; where given, it reads once, few, many or a size class.

NA | TRBD1 | TRBJ1-1 | TRBV5-6 | CASSLEGAYTEAFF | TGTGCCAGCAGCTTGGAGGGGGCCTACACTGAAGCTTTCTTT
many | NA | TRBJ2-2 | TRBV18 | CASSHEDGPGPNTGELFF | TGTGCCAGCTCACACGAGGACGGCCCGGGACCTAACACCGGGGAGCTGTTTTTT
few | NA | TRBJ2-6 | TRBV7-6 | CASSLDSTGANVLTF | TGTGCCAGCAGCCTCGACAGTACTGGGGCCAACGTCCTGACTTTC
many | NA | TRBJ2-3 | TRBV12-3/TRBV12-4 | CASRTQGPGADTQYF | TGTGCCAGCAGGACACAGGGTCCGGGGGCAGATACGCAGTATTTT
few | NA | TRBJ2-1 | TRBV7-9 | CASSMDGSYNEQFF | TGTGCCAGCAGCATGGACGGCTCCTACAATGAGCAGTTCTTC
many | TRBD1 | TRBJ2-5 | TRBV11-2 | CASSLGVGTGNRVQETQYF | TGTGCCAGCAGCTTAGGGGTCGGGACAGGCAATAGGGTACAAGAGACCCAGTACTTC
many | NA | TRBJ2-7 | TRBV25-1 | CASRLGYEQYF | TGTGCCAGCCGACTTGGCTACGAGCAGTACTTC
NA | NA | TRBJ2-7 | TRBV20-1 | CSALRGSYEQYF | TGCAGTGCTCTCAGGGGATCCTACGAGCAGTACTTC
many | NA | TRBJ1-1 | TRBV12-3/TRBV12-4 | CASSLQGGKTEAFF | TGTGCCAGCAGTTTACAGGGAGGAAAAACTGAAGCTTTCTTT
many | NA | TRBJ2-5 | TRBV20-1 | CSASRAQEAQYF | TGCAGTGCTAGCAGGGCCCAAGAGGCCCAGTACTTC
many | NA | TRBJ2-1 | TRBV12-3/TRBV12-4 | CASSPLSHNEQFF | TGTGCCAGCAGTCCCCTTAGTCACAATGAGCAGTTCTTC
many | TRBD1 | TRBJ1-1 | TRBV20-1 | CSAWGQGTEAFF | TGCAGTGCTTGGGGACAGGGAACTGAAGCTTTCTTT
NA | NA | TRBJ2-5 | TRBV3-1 | CASSQGGLEAQYF | TGTGCCAGCAGCCAAGGAGGGCTGGAGGCCCAGTACTTC
many | NA | TRBJ2-7 | TRBV5-1 | CASSPGEVRDEQYF | TGCGCCAGCAGCCCCGGGGAGGTGCGGGACGAGCAGTACTTC
NA | NA | TRBJ2-2 | TRBV18 | CASSPPGTSTGELFF | TGTGCCAGCTCACCCCCCGGGACTTCCACCGGGGAGCTGTTTTTT
many | TRBD1 | TRBJ2-2 | TRBV28 | CASCSGTASGWELFF | TGTGCCAGCTGCTCCGGGACAGCCAGTGGTTGGGAGCTGTTTTTT
many | NA | TRBJ1-1 | TRBV7-6 | CASRGLLNTEAFF | TGTGCCAGCAGAGGACTCCTGAACACTGAAGCTTTCTTT
few | TRBD1 | TRBJ2-7 | TRBV5-1 | CASSIPGTGGDEQYF | TGCGCCAGCAGCATACCCGGGACAGGGGGGGACGAGCAGTACTTC
NA | NA | TRBJ1-4 | TRBV30 | CAWSVLGIPEKLFF | TGTGCCTGGAGTGTACTCGGGATCCCCGAAAAACTGTTTTTT
NA | NA | TRBJ1-2 | TRBV20-1 | CSASLQGADGYTF | TGCAGTGCTAGCTTACAGGGTGCTGATGGCTACACCTTC
many | NA | TRBJ2-1 | TRBV5-1 | CASSLAGGNYNEQFF | TGTGCCAGCAGTTTAGCAGGGGGGAACTACAATGAGCAGTTCTTC
few | TRBD2 | TRBJ2-7 | TRBV6-2/TRBV6-3 | CASSYAWTSGTPYEQYF | TGTGCCAGCAGTTACGCCTGGACTAGCGGGACCCCCTACGAGCAGTACTTC
NA | TRBD2 | TRBJ2-3 | TRBV7-2 | CASSLFSGRGSDTQYF | TGTGCCAGCAGCTTATTTAGCGGGAGGGGGTCAGATACGCAGTATTTT
many | NA | TRBJ1-5 | TRBV7-2 | CASSLDRVHQHF | TGTGCCAGCAGCTTGGATAGGGTTCACCAGCATTTT
many | TRBD2 | TRBJ2-7 | TRBV20-1 | CSARPSGSGEQYF | TGCAGTGCTAGACCTAGCGGGAGCGGCGAGCAGTACTTC
NA | NA | TRBJ1-2 | TRBV9 | CASSAGTGPYGYTF | TGTGCCAGCAGCGCGGGGACGGGACCGTATGGCTACACCTTC
many | NA | TRBJ1-5 | TRBV5-1 | CASSFTGLNQPQHF | TGCGCCAGCAGCTTTACAGGGTTAAATCAGCCCCAGCATTTT
many | TRBD1 | TRBJ2-6 | TRBV7-3 | CASSLDRGAGANVLTF | TGTGCCAGCAGCCTCGACAGGGGCGCTGGGGCCAACGTCCTGACTTTC
many | NA | TRBJ2-7 | TRBV20-1 | CSASLRRWNEQYF | TGCAGTGCTAGTCTCCGCAGGTGGAACGAGCAGTACTTC
NA | NA | TRBJ2-1 | TRBV19 | CASNQGSANEQFF | TGTGCCAGTAACCAGGGGAGCGCCAATGAGCAGTTCTTC
NA | TRBD2 | TRBJ2-6 | TRBV10-3 | CAISGEGLGSGANVLTF | TGTGCCATCAGTGGGGAGGGGTTGGGGTCTGGGGCCAACGTCCTGACTTTC
few | NA | TRBJ1-5 | TRBV20-1 | CSARAGSDNQPQHF | TGCAGTGCCCGAGCAGGTTCGGACAATCAGCCCCAGCATTTT
NA | TRBD2 | TRBJ2-7 | TRBV29-1 | CSVEEALRERGAYEQYF | TGCAGCGTTGAAGAGGCGCTTCGAGAGCGGGGGGCCTACGAGCAGTACTTC
NA | NA | TRBJ2-2 | TRBV5-5 | CASTDRGIAGTGTGELFF | TGTGCCAGCACCGATAGGGGGATAGCAGGAACTGGCACCGGGGAGCTGTTTTTT
many | NA | TRBJ2-3 | TRBV2 | CASSERRDSRDTQYF | TGTGCCAGCAGTGAGCGCCGGGACTCCAGGGATACGCAGTATTTT
few | TRBD2 | TRBJ2-1 | TRBV7-9 | CAGRLAGSNEQFF | TGTGCCGGTCGACTAGCGGGCTCCAATGAGCAGTTCTTC
NA | NA | TRBJ2-3 | TRBV6-2/TRBV6-3 | CASSPSLRDTQYF | TGTGCCAGCAGTCCATCCCTCAGGGATACGCAGTATTTT